Listed here is a single T cell receptor (beta chain). This clonotype is medium-sized (0.01 to 0.1%) in terms of sample share. What this receptor recognizes is not known. The sample holds no much larger clone one base away, and base qualities are not on file. This sample is part of a study of esophageal squamous cell carcinoma tumors (dated by TCRdb to about 2021). Looking at the study overall: Principal component analysis with K-means clustering of immunohistochemical values for T-cell and checkpoint markers was used to divide patients into immuno relation high and low groups. Across the 10 or so cases, some 1,700,000 TCRalpha and over a million TCRbeta total reads were obtained, of which roughly 32,000 and 35,000 were unique. The goal of the study was to evaluate both the diversity of the TCR repertoire and the shared TCR repertoires of T cells inside the tumor environment of esophageal squamous cell carcinoma. In Japan, roughly 51 patients with esophageal squamous cell carcinoma who were treated surgically made up the wider cohort, which included some 21 high and some 32 low immuno relation cases. TCR sequencing was performed on about 10 patients, consisting of five randomly selected high immuno relation cases and five background-matched low immuno relation cases. General findings and caveats noted by the study authors: Only a few cases were included in the TCR repertoire analysis, and no investigation at the CDR3 clonotype level was performed. Fewer than 30 TRAV|TRAJ and about 20 TRBV|TRBJ combinations appeared shared among high immuno relation cases, including TRAV13-1|TRAJ22 and TRBV7-9|TRBJ2-7. In about 30% of the 10 cases, a single TCRalpha VJ recombination dominated, and TCRalpha diversity seemed to be reduced. Because TCRalphabeta repertoire variation was large, shared V|J recombination candidates may have been selected by chance. TCRalpha and TCRbeta chains were sequenced separately, so chain pairing and recognized antigens remained unknown. The high immuno relation group had higher significant repertoire counts, although the two groups did not differ in total TCR repertoire counts.

Patients who received neoadjuvant chemotherapy or who lacked clinical information were excluded from enrollment. The TCR-sequenced cases shown were male and had subtotal esophagectomy with 2- or 3-field lymphadenectomy. No T-cell sorting was done; instead, RNA was pulled from bulk tumor tissue sections using a Qiagen AllPrep kit. Small sections of surgically resected tumor tissue were kept in RNAlater reagent at -80 degrees C until RNA was extracted. There are 12 amino acids in the CDR3, from cysteine to phenylalanine inclusive. Only the CDR3 portion is preserved as DNA: 36 bases, with reading frame beginning at the first base. The junction carries 12 bases between V and J, which are trimmed by 6 bases and 9 bases respectively. The germline V gene (reference sequence) provides CDR1 DFQATT and CDR2 SNEGSKA. Library preparation was by 5' RACE. PCR with KAPA HiFi used TCRalpha or TCRbeta constant-region primers plus a P20EA primer, followed by nested second PCR with CA2 or CB2. Amplification of TCR genes was performed by unbiased adaptor ligation RT-PCR, in which reverse transcription was carried out with Superscript III and a polyT18-containing BSL-18E primer. Once second-strand synthesis and blunting were done, the P10EA/P20EA adaptor was ligated onto the 5' end of the cDNA, and NotI digestion came next. For both the first and second PCRs, approximately 21 cycles of 98 degrees C for 20 s, 65 degrees C for 30 s and 72 degrees C for 1 min were run. Amplicons were indexed with the Nextera XT Index kit v2 Set A, pooled in equimolar amounts and quantified on a Qubit 2.0 Fluorometer. Sequencing used the Illumina MiSeq platform with 2x300 bp paired-end reads. As for the authors' bioinformatics: Repertoire Genesis software ver.1.0 assigned each read to V and J genes according to the highest identity with IMGT reference sequences. The CDR3 region was defined as running from Cys104 to Phe118 plus Gly119 and was then translated, while a unique sequence read was defined by a distinct combination of V, J and CDR3 amino acids. Shared V|J combinations were selected as significant in both a Fisher's exact test in edgeR and a Mann Whitney U test. Repertoire dissimilarity index was computed with the R rdi package after removing singletons and bootstrapping 500 repertoire combinations. TCRdb reworked the public reads: Q25 trimming with fastp, MiXCR clone assembly, productive beta chains retained. Rows with one shared CDR3 protein collapse into an entry with the most common genes and DNA. TCRdb assigned the V and J calls; the authors' analysis was not used. Recorded for this sample are about 1,200 distinct CDR3 sequences; less than 15% of them occurred a single time. The top ten constitute approximately 30% of the sample.

The receptor was derived from a man aged 45 to 85 with esophageal squamous cell carcinoma. The chain employs TRBV20-1 and TRBJ1-6, with no reliable assignment of the D segment. Sequencing input: tumor tissue. The sequenced DNA: TGCAGTGCGCGGGGTGAGATTTCACCCCTCCACTTT. Its coded protein is CSARGEISPLHF.